The TCR beta chain described here comes from a study of T-cell memory formation after mild COVID-19. General study findings and limits: Second-wave clones that peaked on day 37 lacked confirmed SARS-CoV-2 specificity.

Germline CDR1 reads LGHNA; CDR2 reads YSLEER. With 3 bases removed from V and 4 bases from J, the gap between germline ends came to 18 bases. The CDR3 has 16 amino acids. TCR alpha and TCR beta cDNA libraries with sample barcodes and UMIs came from 5'RACE using constant-segment primers. TCRdb re-called the 5' RACE reads with MiXCR, one entry per CDR3 protein. This table holds roughly 450,000 distinct CDR3 sequences, 15% to 20% found once. Worth noting for this clonotype: The target antigen is unknown.

This clonotype originated in an adult woman who had mild COVID-19 (a few samples of this study predate the infection). Cell type and time point are not known. The rearrangement links TRBV4-3 to TRBJ1-2; TRBD1 might be the D (6 bases). Sequencing was performed on PBMCs or a T cell subset sorted from them (not recorded which). The CDR3 DNA sequence: TGCGCCAGCAGCCAGTCTTTCGCAGGGGAGGCCTATGGCTACACCTTC. Translation gives CASSQSFAGEAYGYTF.